This T cell receptor (beta chain) was sequenced in a study of T cells in Graves' hyperthyroidism and ophthalmopathy. Study-level results: Also found in blood were most expanded thyroid clonotypes above 0.001. Separation of ophthalmopathy from stable hyperthyroidism was achieved by a 13 V-J model.

CDR1 and CDR2 (germline): SGHAT, FQNNGV. Between the trimmed V and J ends, which lost 5 bases and 1 base, there was a span of 14 bases. This CDR3 spans 15 amino acids. As concerns this clonotype: Its cognate antigen is unknown.

Hyperthyroidism patients were newly diagnosed, had disease duration under 2 months, and were aged 18 to 65 years. In making diagnoses, clinical symptoms, serum thyroxine and TRAb, thyroid ultrasound and orbital computed tomography were all used. Amplification of TCR beta CDR3 regions was performed using RNA transcripts as template. The HTBI primer set drove a first-round RT-PCR of the TCR CDR3. Using its own MiXCR run on the multiplex PCR reads, TCRdb lists one record per CDR3 protein. The sample consists of approximately 430,000 distinct CDR3 sequences, approximately 14% of them appearing once. This TCR came from a woman under 30 with Graves' hyperthyroidism. The sequencing input was blood. The chain links TRBV11-2 to TRBJ1-1; D perhaps matches TRBD1 (6 bases). CDR3 nucleotide sequence: TGTGCCAGCAGCCTCCCCCCCAGGGGGAACACTGAAGCTTTCTTT. This codes for CASSLPPRGNTEAFF.